The 17 T cell receptor beta chains in this list originate from one sample, sequenced in a study of regulatory T cells in long-lasting Graves disease. Building of the TCR beta libraries involved iRepertoire HTBI primers and Arm-PCR of CDR3 regions. Via MiXCR, TCRdb re-called the multiplex PCR reads, giving one row per CDR3 protein. Among over 350,000 distinct CDR3 sequences listed, over 14% were seen once. The sample's time point: newly diagnosed GD, antithyroid drugs for less than 3 months. There was RNA extracted from PBMCs, and the TCR library was made from it. These sequences were also reported in another study, on T cells in Graves' hyperthyroidism and ophthalmopathy.

This specimen was peripheral blood mononuclear cells (PBMCs), taken at new diagnosis, from a patient treated with antithyroid drugs. These receptors came from a woman aged 40-49 years with Graves disease.

In the case of this clonotype: One base away lies a much larger clone, so this may be a sequencing read error. The chain couples TRBV18 to TRBJ2-5; no clear D. V lost 4 bases, J lost 0 bases, and 6 bases lay in between. Per germline, CDR1 KGHSH and CDR2 LQKENI. This CDR3 is built from 13 residues. CDR3 residues: CASSLADQETQYF. CDR3 nucleotide sequence: TGTGCCAGCTCACTAGCAGACCAAGAGACCCAGTACTTC.

The rearrangement joins TRBV11-2 to TRBJ1-6; no firm D call. The CDR3 consists of 16 residues. Germline CDR1 SGHAT, CDR2 FQNNGV. V shed 5 bases and J shed 2 bases, with 13 bases lying between them. The CDR3 DNA is TGTGCCAGCAGCGTCCGTACGGTCCCCTATAATTCACCCCTCCACTTT. The encoded protein is CASSVRTVPYNSPLHF.

The table lists this clonotype with many counts. The chain employs TRBV11-2 and TRBJ2-3; 9 nucleotides agree with TRBD1. CDR3 length: 16 residues. The ends lost 3 bases at V and 2 bases at J; junction bases unmatched: 6. Germline CDR1 is SGHAT and CDR2 is FQNNGV. This chain's CDR3 is CASSFPGQGNTDTQYF. DNA of the CDR3: TGTGCCAGCAGCTTCCCGGGACAGGGCAACACAGATACGCAGTATTTT.

This clonotype has a count of ten or more. The J gene is TRBJ2-7, the V gene TRBV7-2; a possible D gene is TRBD1 (5 bases). The CDR3 has 15 amino acids. Trimming stripped 1 base from V and 5 bases from J, with 15 bases between. Germline CDR1 is SGHTA and CDR2 is FQGNSA. The CDR3 loop is CASSLEADSRDEQYF. The DNA of the CDR3 is TGTGCCAGCAGCTTAGAGGCCGACAGTCGTGACGAGCAGTACTTC.

This clonotype was recorded many times. The rearrangement links TRBV29-1 to TRBJ2-3; possibly TRBD2 for D (5 bases). This CDR3 has 11 amino acids. The V end lost 7 bases, the J end lost 6 bases, and 11 bases lay between the germline ends. Germline values: CDR1 SQVTM, CDR2 ANQGSEA. The CDR3 reads CSAPIADTQYF. Written as DNA, the CDR3 is TGCAGCGCCCCAATAGCGGATACGCAGTATTTT.

This clonotype has ten or more counts. V gene TRBV5-1 combines with J gene TRBJ1-2; no clear D gene. V lost 4 bases, J lost 6 bases, and 10 bases lay in between. Germline loops: CDR1 SGHRS, CDR2 YFSETQ. The CDR3 is made up of 12 amino acids. The CDR3 DNA reads TGCGCCAGCAGCCCGCACGACGATGGCTACACCTTC. Translated, it gives CASSPHDDGYTF.

The sample holds many counts of this clonotype. DNA for the CDR3: TGTGCCAGCAGTTACGTGCAACAGGGCCAAGTGGAGACCCAGTACTTC. As protein: CASSYVQQGQVETQYF. The chain recombines TRBV6-5 with TRBJ2-5; D perhaps matches TRBD1 (6 bases). This CDR3 region has 16 residues. Germline V gene data show CDR1 as MNHEY and CDR2 as SVGAGI. V lost 2 bases and J 5 bases, leaving 18 bases between the germline ends.

This clonotype was seen many times. V and J are TRBV7-8 and TRBJ2-1; the D gene could be TRBD1 or TRBD2 (6 bases each). V was clipped by 3 bases and J by 4 bases, with 16 bases between them. This CDR3 comprises 16 residues. The germline V gene has CDR1 SGHVS and CDR2 FQNEAQ. In DNA form, the CDR3 reads TGTGCCAGCAGCTTTTTGGGGGGCGAAAGGTACAATGAGCAGTTCTTC. Amino acids: CASSFLGGERYNEQFF.

This clonotype was seen more than once but under ten times. This rearrangement joins TRBV9 to TRBJ2-2, with 10 bases lining up with TRBD2. The junction had 7 bases not matched to a gene; V was cut back by 6 bases and J by 5 bases. The CDR3 consists of 15 residues. From germline, CDR1 is SGDLS and CDR2 YYNGEE. The CDR3 DNA is TGTGCCAGCACCGCACCTAGCGGGAGTACCGGGGAGCTGTTTTTT. This sequence encodes CASTAPSGSTGELFF.

This chain joins TRBV3-1 and TRBJ2-2; 7 nucleotides agree with TRBD1. The J segment lost 7 bases and the V segment lost 2 bases, leaving 10 bases of the junction unmatched. CDR3 length: 16 residues. Germline V lookup: CDR1 LGHDT, CDR2 YNNKEL (reference sequence). CDR3: CASSQIAPQGDGELFF. CDR3 nucleotide sequence: TGTGCCAGCAGCCAAATCGCACCCCAGGGGGACGGGGAGCTGTTTTTT.

This clonotype was seen many times. The chain couples TRBV12-3 or TRBV12-4 to TRBJ2-1; 9 bases line up with TRBD2. The CDR3 runs to 15 residues. V gave up 5 bases and J gave up 5 bases; unmatched junction bases: 7. CDR3 in DNA: TGTGCCAGCAGTCTCGGGACTAGCCCGAACAATGAGCAGTTCTTC. It translates to CASSLGTSPNNEQFF.

In this sample, this clonotype turned up many times. V usage is TRBV7-8 and J usage is TRBJ1-5, with D unresolved. The CDR3 runs to 15 residues. CDR1 is SGHVS, CDR2 FQNEAQ, per germline. Trimming cost V 4 bases and J 0 bases, with 10 bases left between them. CDR3 amino acids: CASSWAANSNQPQHF. The CDR3 region has the DNA TGTGCCAGCAGCTGGGCGGCGAATAGCAATCAGCCCCAGCATTTT.

This clonotype came up many times. The J gene is TRBJ2-7, the V gene TRBV6-5; 7 bases match TRBD2. Germline V gene sequence: CDR1 MNHEY, CDR2 SVGAGI. The CDR3 totals 18 residues. The V gene end was trimmed by 2 bases and the J gene end by 1 base; junction bases not matched to a gene: 14. CDR3 coding DNA: TGTGCCAGCAGTTACAGCCCAAGACTAGCCCCGCGTTCCTACGAGCAGTACTTC. Its translation: CASSYSPRLAPRSYEQYF.

In regard to this clonotype: This may come from a read error, since a much larger clone is one base off. The chain couples TRBV6-2 or TRBV6-3 to TRBJ2-1; 7 positions match TRBD1. CDR1 is MNHEY, CDR2 SVGEGT, per germline. This CDR3 spans 13 amino acids. The CDR3 is CACSYRGDNEQFF. As DNA, the CDR3 is TGTGCCTGCAGTTACAGGGGAGACAATGAGCAGTTCTTC.

This clonotype was counted at least ten times. The chain has TRBV12-3 or TRBV12-4 and TRBJ2-1; D unresolved. Trimming removed 7 bases at V and 5 bases at J, with 12 bases between. The CDR3 runs to 13 residues. The CDR3 region has the DNA TGTGCCAGCACTCCCTGGGGTAACAATGAGCAGTTCTTC. It codes for CASTPWGNNEQFF.

The rearrangement uses TRBV5-6 and TRBJ2-1; D is undetermined. The ends were cut back, 2 bases at V and 3 bases at J, with 15 bases in the middle. The CDR3 spans 16 residues. Germline V CDR1 and CDR2: SGHDT, YYEEEE. This CDR3 reads CASSFDGPRDYNEQFF. The CDR3 nucleotides read TGTGCCAGCAGCTTCGACGGCCCCAGAGACTACAATGAGCAGTTCTTC. Together with reference TRBV5-6 and TRBJ2-1, the CDR3 gives the full variable domain: DAGVTQSPTHLIKTRGQQVTLRCSPKSGHDTVSWYQQALGQGPQFIFQYYEEEERQRGNFPDRFSGHQFPNYSSELNVNALLLGDSALYLCASSFDGPRDYNEQFFGPGTRLTVL.

The sample holds a few counts of this clonotype. A much larger clonotype is one base distant, so this may be a read error. The chain uses TRBV7-2 and TRBJ1-5; D is possibly TRBD1 (6 bases). CDR1 is SGHTA, CDR2 FQGNSA, per germline. Trimming took 1 base from V and 5 from J, leaving 12 bases between them. The CDR3 loop spans 15 amino acids. The CDR3 DNA is TGTGCCAGCAGCTTAGTGGGGGGCGGCTATCAGCCCCAGCATTTT. Translation gives CASSLVGGGYQPQHF.